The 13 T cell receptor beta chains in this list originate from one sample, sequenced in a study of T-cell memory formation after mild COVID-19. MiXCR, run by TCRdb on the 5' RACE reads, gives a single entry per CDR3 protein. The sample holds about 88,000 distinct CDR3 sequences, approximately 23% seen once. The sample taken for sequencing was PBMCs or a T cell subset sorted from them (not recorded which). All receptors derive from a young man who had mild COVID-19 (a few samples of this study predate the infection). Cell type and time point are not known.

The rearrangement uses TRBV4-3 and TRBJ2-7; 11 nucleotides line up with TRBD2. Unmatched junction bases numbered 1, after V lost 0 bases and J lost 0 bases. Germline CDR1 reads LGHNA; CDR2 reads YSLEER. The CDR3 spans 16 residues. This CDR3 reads CASSQDLAGGSYEQYF. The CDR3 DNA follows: TGCGCCAGCAGCCAAGATCTAGCGGGGGGCTCCTACGAGCAGTACTTC.

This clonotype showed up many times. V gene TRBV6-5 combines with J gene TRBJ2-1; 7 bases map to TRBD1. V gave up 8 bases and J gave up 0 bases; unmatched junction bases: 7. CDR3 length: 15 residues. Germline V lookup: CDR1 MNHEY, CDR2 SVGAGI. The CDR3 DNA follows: TGTGCCAGCTCACTGGGACAGAGCTCCTACAATGAGCAGTTCTTC. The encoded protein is CASSLGQSSYNEQFF.

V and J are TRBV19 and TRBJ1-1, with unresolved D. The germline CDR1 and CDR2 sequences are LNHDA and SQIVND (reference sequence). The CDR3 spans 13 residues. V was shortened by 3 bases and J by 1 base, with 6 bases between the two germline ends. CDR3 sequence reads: CASSISSNTEAFF. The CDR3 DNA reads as TGTGCCAGTAGTATCTCCTCGAACACTGAAGCTTTCTTT.

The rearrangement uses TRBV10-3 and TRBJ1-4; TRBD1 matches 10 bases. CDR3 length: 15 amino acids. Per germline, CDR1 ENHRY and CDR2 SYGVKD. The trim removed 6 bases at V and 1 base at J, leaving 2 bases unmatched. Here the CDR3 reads CAIRGTGETNEKLFF. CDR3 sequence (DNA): TGTGCCATCAGGGGGACAGGGGAAACTAATGAAAAACTGTTTTTT.

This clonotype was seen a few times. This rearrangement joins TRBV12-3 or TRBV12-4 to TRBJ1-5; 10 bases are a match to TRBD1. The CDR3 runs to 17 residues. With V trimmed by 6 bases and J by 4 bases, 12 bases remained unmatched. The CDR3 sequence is CASRRQGARVLNQPQHF. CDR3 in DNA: TGTGCCAGCAGAAGACAGGGGGCGCGGGTGCTAAATCAGCCCCAGCATTTT.

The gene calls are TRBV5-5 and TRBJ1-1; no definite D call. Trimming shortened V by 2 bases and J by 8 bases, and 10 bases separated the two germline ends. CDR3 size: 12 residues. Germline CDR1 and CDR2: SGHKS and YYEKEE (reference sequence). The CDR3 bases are TGTGCCAGCAGCTTTGGTGTGTCAGAAGCTTTCTTT. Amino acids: CASSFGVSEAFF.

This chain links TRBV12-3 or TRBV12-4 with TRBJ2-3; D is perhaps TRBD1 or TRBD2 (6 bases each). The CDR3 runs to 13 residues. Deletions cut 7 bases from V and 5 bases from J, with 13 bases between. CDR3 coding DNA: TGTGCCAGCACCCGAGGAGGGGGAGATACGCAGTATTTT. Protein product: CASTRGGGDTQYF.

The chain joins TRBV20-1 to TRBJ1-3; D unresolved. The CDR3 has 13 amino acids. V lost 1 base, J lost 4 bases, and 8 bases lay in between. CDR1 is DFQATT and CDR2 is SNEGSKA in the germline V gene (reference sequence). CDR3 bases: TGCAGTGCTAGAGCTAAATCCGGAAACACCATATATTTT. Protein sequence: CSARAKSGNTIYF.

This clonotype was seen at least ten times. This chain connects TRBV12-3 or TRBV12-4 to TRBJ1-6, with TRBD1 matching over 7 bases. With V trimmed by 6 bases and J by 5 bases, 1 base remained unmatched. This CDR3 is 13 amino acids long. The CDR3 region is CASRTGNNSPLHF. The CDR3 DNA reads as TGTGCCAGCAGGACAGGGAATAATTCACCCCTCCACTTT.

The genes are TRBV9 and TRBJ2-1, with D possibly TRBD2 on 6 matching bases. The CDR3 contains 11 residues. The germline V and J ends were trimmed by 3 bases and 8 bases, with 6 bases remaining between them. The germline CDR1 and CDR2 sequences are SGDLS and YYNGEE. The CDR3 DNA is TGTGCCAGCAGCGGGGAGGATGAGCAGTTCTTC. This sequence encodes CASSGEDEQFF.

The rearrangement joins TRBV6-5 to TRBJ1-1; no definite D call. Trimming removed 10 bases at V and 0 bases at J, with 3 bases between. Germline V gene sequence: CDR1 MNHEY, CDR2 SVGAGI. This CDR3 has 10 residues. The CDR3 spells CAKMNTEAFF. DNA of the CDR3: TGTGCCAAAATGAACACTGAAGCTTTCTTT.

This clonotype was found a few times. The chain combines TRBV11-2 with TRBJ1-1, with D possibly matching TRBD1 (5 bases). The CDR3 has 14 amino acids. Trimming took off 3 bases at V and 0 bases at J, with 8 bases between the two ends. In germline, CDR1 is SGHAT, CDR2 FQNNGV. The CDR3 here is CASSFGGVNTEAFF. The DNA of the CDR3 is TGTGCCAGCAGCTTCGGGGGTGTGAACACTGAAGCTTTCTTT.

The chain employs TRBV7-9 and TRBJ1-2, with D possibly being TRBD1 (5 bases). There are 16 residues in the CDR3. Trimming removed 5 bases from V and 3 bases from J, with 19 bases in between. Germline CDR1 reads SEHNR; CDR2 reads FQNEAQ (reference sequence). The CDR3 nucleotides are TGTGCCAGCAGCCAGATTACCGGGACGGACTACTATGGCTACACCTTC. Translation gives CASSQITGTDYYGYTF.